These T cell receptor beta chains were read from a single sample in a study of brain T cells in children with intractable seizures. The protocol was immunoSEQ multiplex PCR, while the TCRdb copy is restricted to in-frame clones and leaves out a portion. The profile covers 70,000 to 85,000 clones, with under 95% appearing a single time and less than 30% taken by the ten largest. The sample was peripheral blood, taken at surgery. These receptors were collected from a girl aged 2-9 years with Rasmussen encephalitis and intractable seizures. Each CDR3 is given with its conserved first and last residue. Each record gives: J gene, clone size, V gene, D gene, CDR3 protein, CDR3 DNA. The D gene is left open where the match is weak. Part of the rows lack a size; the others show once, few, many or a class for expanded clones.

TRBJ2-3 NA TRBV27 NA CASSFNSGDTQYF TGTGCCAGCAGTTTCAACAGCGGCGATACGCAGTATTTT
TRBJ1-1 NA TRBV2 NA CASSEAGSGNTEAFF TGTGCCAGCAGTGAAGCAGGGTCCGGGAACACTGAAGCTTTCTTT
TRBJ1-1 medium-sized TRBV2 NA CASTNRIEAFF TGTGCCAGCACAAACAGGATCGAAGCTTTCTTT
TRBJ1-1 NA TRBV15 NA CAIAGRLNTEAFF TGTGCCATTGCAGGACGGTTGAACACTGAAGCTTTCTTT
TRBJ1-1 NA TRBV7-2 NA CASSLSVNTEAFF TGTGCCAGCAGCTTATCCGTGAACACTGAAGCTTTCTTT
TRBJ2-7 NA TRBV19 NA CASSNIFYEQYF TGTGCCAGTAGTAATATATTCTACGAGCAGTACTTC
TRBJ2-1 NA TRBV10-3 NA CAISEPTTENEQFF TGTGCCATCAGTGAGCCTACCACAGAGAATGAGCAGTTCTTC
TRBJ2-1 NA TRBV4-2 TRBD2 CASRWRGDSYNEQFF TGTGCCAGCAGATGGCGGGGGGACTCCTACAATGAGCAGTTCTTC
TRBJ1-1 NA TRBV27 NA CASSWTENTEAFF TGTGCCAGCAGTTGGACAGAGAACACTGAAGCTTTCTTT
TRBJ2-7 NA TRBV16 NA CASVQGEGSYEQYF TGTGCCAGCGTCCAGGGTGAAGGATCCTACGAGCAGTACTTC
TRBJ1-1 NA TRBV6-5 TRBD1 CASSTTGPDTEAFF TGTGCCAGCAGTACGACAGGGCCGGACACTGAAGCTTTCTTT
TRBJ2-1 NA TRBV18 TRBD2 CASSAAGGAYNEQFF TGTGCCAGCTCGGCAGCGGGAGGCGCCTACAATGAGCAGTTCTTC
TRBJ2-3 once TRBV15 NA CATSSVIGDTQYF TGTGCCACCAGCAGCGTAATAGGAGATACGCAGTATTTT
TRBJ1-1 NA TRBV27 NA CASSLLGGPTEAFF TGTGCCAGCAGTTTATTGGGAGGGCCCACTGAAGCTTTCTTT
TRBJ2-1 NA TRBV29-1 TRBD2 CSVDRGLAGGPEQFF TGCAGCGTTGACCGCGGCCTAGCGGGGGGCCCTGAGCAGTTCTTC
TRBJ1-3 NA TRBV30 NA CAWNSAASVSGNTIYF TGTGCCTGGAATTCTGCAGCTTCAGTCTCTGGAAACACCATATATTTT
TRBJ2-7 NA TRBV29-1 NA CSVQGVVAYEQYF TGCAGCGTTCAGGGAGTAGTCGCCTACGAGCAGTACTTC
TRBJ2-7 NA TRBV15 NA CATSNPGGAYEQYF TGTGCCACCAGCAATCCAGGAGGCGCGTACGAGCAGTACTTC
TRBJ2-1 NA TRBV10-3 TRBD1 CAISESVDRVSNEQFF TGTGCCATCAGTGAGTCGGTGGACAGGGTCTCAAATGAGCAGTTCTTC
TRBJ1-4 NA TRBV4-1 NA CASSQDSGQGLSKLFF TGCGCCAGCAGCCAAGATTCAGGGCAGGGGCTCTCAAAACTGTTTTTT
TRBJ1-5 few TRBV30 NA CAWSVQGNQPQHF TGTGCCTGGAGTGTACAGGGCAATCAGCCCCAGCATTTT
TRBJ2-1 once TRBV4-1 TRBD1 CASSQPDRVREQFF TGCGCCAGCAGCCAACCTGACAGGGTTCGAGAGCAGTTCTTC
TRBJ1-5 NA TRBV7-6 NA CASSLGGTSNQPQHF TGTGCCAGCAGCTTAGGTGGGACAAGTAATCAGCCCCAGCATTTT
TRBJ2-7 NA TRBV4-2 NA CASSQESSTEQYF TGTGCCAGCAGCCAAGAAAGCTCGACCGAGCAGTACTTC
TRBJ1-2 NA TRBV27 TRBD1 CASSSSGGPNYGYTF TGTGCCAGCAGTTCCTCAGGGGGGCCTAACTATGGCTACACCTTC
TRBJ2-1 NA TRBV14 TRBD2 CASSHLRAGARPSYNEQFF TGTGCCAGCAGCCACCTCAGAGCGGGGGCCCGCCCTTCCTACAATGAGCAGTTCTTC
TRBJ2-7 NA TRBV6-1 NA CASSEGGLIYEQYF TGTGCCAGCAGTGAAGGCGGACTTATCTACGAGCAGTACTTC
TRBJ1-2 NA TRBV3-1/TRBV3-2 NA CASSQERGANYGYTF TGTGCCAGCAGCCAAGAGAGGGGAGCTAACTATGGCTACACCTTC